The next 5 T cell receptor beta chains were all read from a single sample in a study of regulatory T cells in long-lasting Graves disease. Noted time point: newly diagnosed GD, antithyroid drugs for less than 3 months. The TCR library was prepared using RNA isolated from PBMCs. Building of the TCR beta libraries involved iRepertoire HTBI primers and Arm-PCR of CDR3 regions. TCRdb re-called the multiplex PCR reads with MiXCR, one entry per CDR3 protein. The table has over 300,000 distinct CDR3 sequences, around 15% seen once. This material consisted of peripheral blood mononuclear cells (PBMCs), taken at new diagnosis, from a patient treated with antithyroid drugs. All receptors come from a female donor with Graves disease.

This clonotype was recorded a few times. One junction end does not reproduce the germline sequence, and a read error may be involved. The gene calls are TRBV7-2 and TRBJ1-1; D not certain. Per germline, CDR1 SGHTA and CDR2 FQGNSA. This CDR3 has 14 residues. This CDR3 reads CACSLGRMNTEAFF. The CDR3 coding sequence is TGTGCCTGCAGCTTAGGGCGGATGAACACTGAAGCTTTCTTT.

This clonotype was found many times. The chain links TRBV20-1 to TRBJ1-2; no reliable D call. Per the germline V gene, CDR1 is DFQATT and CDR2 is SNEGSKA (reference sequence). Trimming shortened V by 0 bases and J by 4 bases, and 18 bases separated the two germline ends. The CDR3 runs to 16 residues. The CDR3 loop reads CSARDTGQAAVYGYTF. The CDR3 DNA sequence: TGCAGTGCTAGAGATACGGGTCAGGCGGCCGTCTATGGCTACACCTTC.

The chain links TRBV28 to TRBJ1-5; weak D call: TRBD1 (6 bases). The CDR3 extends over 16 amino acids. Germline V gene lookup returns CDR1 MDHEN and CDR2 SYDVKM. Trimming shortened V by 6 bases and J by 0 bases, and 15 bases separated the two germline ends. CDR3 in DNA: TGTGCCAGCAGGTTAACTCAGGGGAATAGCAATCAGCCCCAGCATTTT. Residues: CASRLTQGNSNQPQHF.

This clonotype was picked up many times. The V and J genes are TRBV27 and TRBJ1-1; D not certain. The CDR3 spans 16 residues. Germline V lookup: CDR1 MNHEY, CDR2 SMNVEV (reference sequence). Trimming cost V 0 bases and J 0 bases, with 11 bases left between them. The CDR3 DNA reads as TGTGCCAGCAGTTTATCTGCCCGGCAGTTGAACACTGAAGCTTTCTTT. This translates into CASSLSARQLNTEAFF.

This clonotype was observed many times. The gene calls are TRBV28 and TRBJ2-2; 7 nucleotides match TRBD1. The V gene end was trimmed by 2 bases and the J gene end by 6 bases; junction bases not matched to a gene: 3. CDR3 length: 14 residues. Germline-derived CDR1 and CDR2 are MDHEN and SYDVKM. CDR3 sequence: CASSLVQGAGELFF. The CDR3 nucleotides read TGTGCCAGCAGTTTAGTGCAGGGGGCCGGGGAGCTGTTTTTT.